What follows are 17 T cell receptor beta chains derived from one specimen sequenced in a study of post-analysis software for immune sequencing data (dated by TCRdb to about 2015). What the research found in general, with its limitations: A few TRBV segments, including TRBV5-6, TRBV5-1 and TRBV20-1, were significantly more frequent in patients than controls.

The receptor library was made with PCR. Sequencing used an Illumina HiSeq 2500. To reduce PCR and sequencing biases, unique molecular identifiers were incorporated into the TCR beta cDNA libraries. The public reads were reanalyzed by TCRdb: fastp trimming at Q25, MiXCR alignment, in-frame beta chains only. One record per CDR3 amino acid sequence lists the most common genes and DNA. The sample records roughly 700,000 distinct CDR3 sequences, 25% to 30% of which are singletons. The ten largest account for 0.56% of the sample. What these receptors recognize is not known. Sequenced input: blood. The receptor source for this set is a girl aged 5 to 17 with multiple sclerosis.

This clonotype was counted only a few times. The chain joins TRBV11-2 to TRBJ1-6; 11 positions agree with TRBD1. The CDR3 covers 15 residues. CDR1 SGHAT and CDR2 FQNNGV come from the germline V gene. V trimming: 5 bases; J trimming: 8 bases; junction bases outside the gene matches: 5. The CDR3 DNA reads TGTGCCAGCAGCCTAGTGGGACAGGGGGATTCACCCCTCCACTTT. This sequence encodes CASSLVGQGDSPLHF.

This sequence joins TRBV9 and TRBJ2-1; D is possibly TRBD1 or TRBD2 (5 bases each). Trimming left V 0 bases short and J 4 bases short, with 11 bases between. CDR1 SGDLS and CDR2 YYNGEE come from the germline V gene. There are 15 residues in the CDR3. The chain's CDR3 is CASSVGWGRYNEQFF. As DNA, the CDR3 is TGTGCCAGCAGCGTAGGTTGGGGGAGATACAATGAGCAGTTCTTC.

This clonotype was seen a few times. The V call is TRBV7-2, the J call TRBJ1-1, with D unclear. Germline values: CDR1 SGHTA, CDR2 FQGNSA. Trimming left V 1 base short and J 7 bases short, with 13 bases between. The CDR3 covers 14 residues. The DNA for the CDR3 is TGTGCCAGCAGCTTAGGTGGGAGTGGGCTTGAAGCTTTCTTT. Translation: CASSLGGSGLEAFF.

This clonotype was detected a few times. The chain recombines TRBV2 with TRBJ1-1; D is uncertain. CDR1 is SNHLY, CDR2 FYNNEI, per germline. V was pared by 7 bases and J by 4 bases, with 13 bases between. This CDR3 is 13 amino acids long. CDR3 DNA: TGTGCCAGCACGGCCAGGCTTCCCACTGAAGCTTTCTTT. It yields the protein CASTARLPTEAFF.

The J gene is TRBJ1-1, the V gene TRBV15; possibly TRBD1 for D (6 bases). Germline V lookup: CDR1 LNHNV, CDR2 YYDKDF (reference sequence). V lost 1 base and J 5 bases, leaving 14 bases between the germline ends. The CDR3 is made up of 15 amino acids. The CDR3 region has the DNA TGTGCCACCAGCAGAGCGGGGGCAGGCCTGACTGAAGCTTTCTTT. Translation gives CATSRAGAGLTEAFF. The full variable domain, in which reference TRBV15 and TRBJ1-1 provide the parts outside the CDR3, is DAMVIQNPRYQVTQFGKPVTLSCSQTLNHNVMYWYQQKSSQAPKLLFHYYDKDFNNEADTPDNFQSRRPNTSFCFLDIRSPGLGDTAMYLCATSRAGAGLTEAFFGQGTRLTVV.

The gene calls are TRBV9 and TRBJ2-1, with D hard to call. The CDR3 length is 18 residues. The V gene lost 0 bases and the J gene lost 1 base, with 17 bases spanning the gap. Germline assignment: CDR1 SGDLS and CDR2 YYNGEE. The CDR3 region has the DNA TGTGCCAGCAGCGTAGGTTACCATGGGGTTGTTTCCTACAATGAGCAGTTCTTC. The encoded protein is CASSVGYHGVVSYNEQFF.

The V and J genes are TRBV6-1 and TRBJ1-1, with TRBD1 as a possible D gene (5 bases). The CDR3 sequence is 13 residues long. Per germline, CDR1 MNHNS and CDR2 SASEGT. Trimming left V 2 bases short and J 11 bases short, with 15 bases between. The CDR3: CASSEPPARGAFF. CDR3 sequence (DNA): TGTGCCAGCAGTGAACCCCCAGCTCGGGGGGCTTTCTTT.

The V call is TRBV6-5, the J call TRBJ1-1; D possibly corresponds to TRBD1 (5 bases). V lost 7 bases and J lost 8, with 14 bases in between. The V gene's germline CDR1 is MNHEY and CDR2 SVGAGI. The CDR3 is 12 residues long. CDR3 sequence (DNA): TGTGCCAGCACAGCGCTGGGGGAGGAAGCTTTCTTT. It encodes CASTALGEEAFF.

This clonotype was counted between two and nine times. DNA of the CDR3: TGTGCCAGCAGCGTAGGTCTAGCGGCCACAGATACGCAGTATTTT. Amino acid sequence: CASSVGLAATDTQYF. The genes are TRBV9 and TRBJ2-3; 7 positions match TRBD2. Germline V gene sequence: CDR1 SGDLS, CDR2 YYNGEE. V shed 0 bases and J 2 bases; nucleotides not matched to a gene: 3. The CDR3 contains 15 residues.

This clonotype was seen only a few times. V is TRBV7-2 and J is TRBJ2-1; TRBD2 aligns across 15 bases. In germline, CDR1 is SGHTA, CDR2 FQGNSA. This CDR3 spans 16 amino acids. The junction had 5 bases not matched to a gene; V was cut back by 5 bases and J by 6 bases. The CDR3 coding sequence is TGTGCCAGCAGCGATCGGACTAGCGGGAGGGTCAATGAGCAGTTCTTC. This encodes CASSDRTSGRVNEQFF.

This clonotype was seen more than once but under ten times. The J gene is TRBJ1-6, the V gene TRBV4-3; D call uncertain. V lost 0 bases, J lost 13 bases, and 10 bases lay in between. This CDR3 has 13 amino acids. Per germline, CDR1 LGHNA and CDR2 YSLEER. The chain's CDR3 is CASSQDPGFPLHF. CDR3 nucleotide sequence: TGCGCCAGCAGCCAAGATCCTGGGTTTCCCCTCCACTTT.

V usage is TRBV5-1 and J usage is TRBJ2-7; D is uncertain. Trimming removed 4 bases from V and 3 bases from J, with 14 bases in between. The CDR3 is 14 amino acids. Germline values: CDR1 SGHRS, CDR2 YFSETQ. CDR3 DNA: TGCGCCAGCAGCCCCCGTGAAAGAGACTACGAGCAGTACTTC. Amino acids: CASSPRERDYEQYF.

Many counts were recorded for this clonotype. The V and J genes are TRBV5-6 and TRBJ1-1, with a tentative D call TRBD1 (5 bases). Germline CDR1 is SGHDT and CDR2 is YYEEEE. The V end was cut by 0 bases, the J end by 5 bases, with 11 bases between. The CDR3 is made up of 14 amino acids. The DNA for the CDR3 is TGTGCCAGCAGCTTGGCGAGGGGATCAACTGAAGCTTTCTTT. Its protein product is CASSLARGSTEAFF.

As to this clonotype: A junction boundary mismatches the germline segment, possibly from a read error. This chain connects TRBV20-1 to TRBJ2-5; 7 bases align to TRBD1. Germline CDR1 and CDR2: DFQATT and SNEGSKA (reference sequence). The CDR3 extends over 13 amino acids. The CDR3: CSVPGRGQGTQYF. As DNA, the CDR3 is TGCAGTGTCCCGGGTAGGGGGCAAGGGACCCAGTACTTC.

This chain links TRBV27 with TRBJ2-1; 12 positions match TRBD1. The V and J ends lost 4 bases and 7 bases, in that order; junction bases with no gene match: 2. CDR3 size: 14 residues. The V gene's germline CDR1 is MNHEY and CDR2 SMNVEV (reference sequence). The CDR3 spells CASSWGQGANEQFF. The CDR3 nucleotides are TGTGCCAGCAGTTGGGGACAGGGGGCGAATGAGCAGTTCTTC.

The gene calls are TRBV5-1 and TRBJ2-1; TRBD2 agrees at 12 bases. The germline V gene encodes CDR1 SGHRS and CDR2 YFSETQ. This CDR3 spans 19 amino acids. The trim removed 4 bases at V and 3 bases at J, leaving 14 bases unmatched. The CDR3 loop is CASSHEGTSGPGGYNEQFF. CDR3 coding DNA: TGCGCCAGCAGCCACGAAGGGACTAGCGGGCCTGGGGGCTACAATGAGCAGTTCTTC.

The genes are TRBV7-8 and TRBJ2-7; 9 nucleotides align to TRBD1. V shed 4 bases, J shed 3 bases, and the junction held 16 bases outside the gene matches. Germline loops: CDR1 SGHVS, CDR2 FQNEAQ. The CDR3 covers 18 residues. CDR3 region: CASSSIRRGTGFCYEQYF. As DNA, the CDR3 is TGTGCCAGCAGCTCAATAAGAAGGGGGACAGGGTTTTGCTACGAGCAGTACTTC.